The sequence of this TCR beta chain was determined in a study of vaccination effects on CD4 cells after COVID-19. Within the ViraFEST assay, antigen-specific CD4+ T cells underwent expansion with viral peptide pools prior to sequencing. Isolating CD4+ T cells followed approximately 9 days of culture. Vaccinated recipients, who were negative for nucleocapsid antibodies, had no history of SARS-CoV-2 infection. Concerning this clone: Its antigen is still unknown.

Assay used: immunoSEQ multiplex PCR; TCRdb lists only in-frame clones, some missing. Of about 27,000 clones listed, 73% are singletons. The ends were cut back, 5 bases at V and 6 bases at J, with 18 bases in the middle. The CDR3 length is 15 residues. Germline V gene lookup returns CDR1 SGHRS and CDR2 YFSETQ. The V call is TRBV5-1, the J call TRBJ2-1; maybe TRBD1 (8 bases). This sample comprised CD4+ T cells from PBMCs cultured with HCoV-NL63 spike peptides, obtained before COVID-19 vaccination. The clonotype comes from a human donor who received a COVID-19 vaccine. CDR3 nucleotide sequence: TGCGCCAGCAGACAAGCGGGACAGGCTACCAATGAGCAGTTCTTC. This translates into CASRQAGQATNEQFF. Full variable domain (remainder filled in from reference TRBV5-1 and TRBJ2-1): KAGVTQTPRYLIKTRGQQVTLSCSPISGHRSVSWYQQTPGQGLQFLFEYFSETQRNKGNFPGRFSGRQFSNSRSEMNVSTLELGDSALYLCASRQAGQATNEQFFGPGTRLTVL.